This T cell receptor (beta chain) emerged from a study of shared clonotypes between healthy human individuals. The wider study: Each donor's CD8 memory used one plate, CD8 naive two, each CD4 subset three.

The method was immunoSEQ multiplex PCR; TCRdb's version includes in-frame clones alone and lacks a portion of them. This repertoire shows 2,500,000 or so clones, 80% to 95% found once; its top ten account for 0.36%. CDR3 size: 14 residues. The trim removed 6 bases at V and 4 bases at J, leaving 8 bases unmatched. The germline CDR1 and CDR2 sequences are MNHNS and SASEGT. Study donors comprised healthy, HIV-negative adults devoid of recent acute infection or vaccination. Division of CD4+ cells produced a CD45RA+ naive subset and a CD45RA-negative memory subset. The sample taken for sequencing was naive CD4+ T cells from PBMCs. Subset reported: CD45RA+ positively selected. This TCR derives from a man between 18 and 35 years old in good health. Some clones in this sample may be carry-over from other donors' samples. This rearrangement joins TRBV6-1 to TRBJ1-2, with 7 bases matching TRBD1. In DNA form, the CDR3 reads TGTGCCAGCAGGGTCACGACAGGGACCTATGGCTACACCTTC. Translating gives CASRVTTGTYGYTF.